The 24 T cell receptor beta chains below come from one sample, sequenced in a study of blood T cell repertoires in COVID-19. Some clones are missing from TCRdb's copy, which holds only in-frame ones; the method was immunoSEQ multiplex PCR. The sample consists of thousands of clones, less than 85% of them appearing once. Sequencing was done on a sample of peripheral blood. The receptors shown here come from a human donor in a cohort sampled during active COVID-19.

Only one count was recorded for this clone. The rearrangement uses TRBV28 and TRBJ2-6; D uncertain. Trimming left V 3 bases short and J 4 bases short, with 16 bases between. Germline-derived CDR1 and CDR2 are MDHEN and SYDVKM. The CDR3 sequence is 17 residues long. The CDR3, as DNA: TGTGCCAGCAGTTTCCCCCCCATGACTTCCGGGGCCAACGTCCTGACTTTC. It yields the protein CASSFPPMTSGANVLTF.

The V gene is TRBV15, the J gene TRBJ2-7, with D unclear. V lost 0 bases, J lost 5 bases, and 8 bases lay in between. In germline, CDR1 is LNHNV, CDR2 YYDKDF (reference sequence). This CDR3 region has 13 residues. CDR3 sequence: CATSRDISDEQYF. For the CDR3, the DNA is TGTGCCACCAGCAGAGATATTTCGGACGAGCAGTACTTC. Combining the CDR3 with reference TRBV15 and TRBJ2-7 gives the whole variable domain DAMVIQNPRYQVTQFGKPVTLSCSQTLNHNVMYWYQQKSSQAPKLLFHYYDKDFNNEADTPDNFQSRRPNTSFCFLDIRSPGLGDTAMYLCATSRDISDEQYFGPGTRLTVT.

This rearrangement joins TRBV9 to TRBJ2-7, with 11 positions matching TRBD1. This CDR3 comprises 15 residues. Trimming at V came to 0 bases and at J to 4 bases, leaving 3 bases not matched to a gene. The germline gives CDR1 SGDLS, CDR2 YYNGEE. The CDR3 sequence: CASSVEGTGGYEQYF. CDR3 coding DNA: TGTGCCAGCAGCGTAGAAGGGACAGGGGGATACGAGCAGTACTTC. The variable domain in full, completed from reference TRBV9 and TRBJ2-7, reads DSGVTQTPKHLITATGQRVTLRCSPRSGDLSVYWYQQSLDQGLQFLIQYYNGEERAKGNILERFSAQQFPDLHSELNLSSLELGDSALYFCASSVEGTGGYEQYFGPGTRLTVT.

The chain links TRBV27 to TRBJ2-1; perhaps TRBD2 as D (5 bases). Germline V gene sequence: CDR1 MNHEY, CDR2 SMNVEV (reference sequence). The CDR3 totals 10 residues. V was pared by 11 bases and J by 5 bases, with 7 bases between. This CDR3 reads CAGLHNEQFF. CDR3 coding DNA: TGTGCCGGACTCCACAATGAGCAGTTCTTC.

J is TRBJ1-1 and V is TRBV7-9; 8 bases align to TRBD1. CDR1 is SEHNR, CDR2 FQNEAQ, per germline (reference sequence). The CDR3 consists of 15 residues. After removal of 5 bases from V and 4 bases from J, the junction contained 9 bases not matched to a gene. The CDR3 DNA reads TGTGCCAGCAGCAAATGGACAGGGCGGAGCACTGAAGCTTTCTTT. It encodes CASSKWTGRSTEAFF.

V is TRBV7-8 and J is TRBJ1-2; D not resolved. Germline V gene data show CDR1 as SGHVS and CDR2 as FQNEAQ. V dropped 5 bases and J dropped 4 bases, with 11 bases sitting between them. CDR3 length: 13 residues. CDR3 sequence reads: CASSLGAGYGYTF. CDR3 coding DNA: TGTGCCAGCAGCCTGGGAGCGGGCTATGGCTACACCTTC.

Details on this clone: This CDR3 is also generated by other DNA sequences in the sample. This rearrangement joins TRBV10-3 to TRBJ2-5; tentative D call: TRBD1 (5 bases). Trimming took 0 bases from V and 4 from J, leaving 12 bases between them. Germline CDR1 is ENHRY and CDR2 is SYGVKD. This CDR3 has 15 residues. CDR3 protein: CAISESGHPGETQYF. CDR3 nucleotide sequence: TGTGCCATCAGTGAGTCTGGACACCCGGGAGAGACCCAGTACTTC.

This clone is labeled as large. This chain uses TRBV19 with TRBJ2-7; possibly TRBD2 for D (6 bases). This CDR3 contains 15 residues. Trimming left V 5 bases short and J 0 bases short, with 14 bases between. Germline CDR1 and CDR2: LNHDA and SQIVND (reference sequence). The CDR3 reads CASSVTSSSSYEQYF. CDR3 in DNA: TGTGCCAGTAGTGTTACTAGCTCGAGCTCCTACGAGCAGTACTTC. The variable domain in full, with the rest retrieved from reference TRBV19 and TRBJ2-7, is DGGITQSPKYLFRKEGQNVTLSCEQNLNHDAMYWYRQDPGQGLRLIYYSQIVNDFQKGDIAEGYSVSREKKESFPLTVTSAQKNPTAFYLCASSVTSSSSYEQYFGPGTRLTVT.

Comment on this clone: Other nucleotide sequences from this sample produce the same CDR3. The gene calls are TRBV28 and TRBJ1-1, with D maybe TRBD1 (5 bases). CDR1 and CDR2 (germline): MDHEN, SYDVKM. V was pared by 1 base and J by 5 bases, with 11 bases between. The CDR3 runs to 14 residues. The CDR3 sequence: CASSLSSGGTEAFF. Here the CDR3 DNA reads TGTGCCAGCAGTTTATCGTCCGGGGGGACTGAAGCTTTCTTT.

CDR3 region: CASRIPGTGYGYTF. CDR3 DNA: TGTGCCAGCAGAATTCCCGGGACAGGCTATGGCTACACCTTC. This chain joins TRBV2 and TRBJ1-2; the match to TRBD1 covers 8 bases. The germline V gene encodes CDR1 SNHLY and CDR2 FYNNEI. V shed 6 bases, J shed 4 bases, and the junction held 7 bases outside the gene matches. The CDR3 has 14 residues.

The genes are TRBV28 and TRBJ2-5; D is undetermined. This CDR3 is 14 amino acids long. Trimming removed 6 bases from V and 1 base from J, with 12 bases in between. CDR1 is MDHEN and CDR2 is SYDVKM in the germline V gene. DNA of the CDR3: TGTGCCAGCAGACCCCCCGACACCCAAGAGACCCAGTACTTC. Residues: CASRPPDTQETQYF.

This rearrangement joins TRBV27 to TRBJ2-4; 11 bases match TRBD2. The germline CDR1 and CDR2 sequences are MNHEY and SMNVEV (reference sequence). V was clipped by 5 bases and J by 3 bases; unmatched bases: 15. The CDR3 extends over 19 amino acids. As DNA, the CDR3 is TGTGCCAGCAGTCCGATTACCTTAGCGGGAGGGCCTGACAAAAACATTCAGTACTTC. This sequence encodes CASSPITLAGGPDKNIQYF.

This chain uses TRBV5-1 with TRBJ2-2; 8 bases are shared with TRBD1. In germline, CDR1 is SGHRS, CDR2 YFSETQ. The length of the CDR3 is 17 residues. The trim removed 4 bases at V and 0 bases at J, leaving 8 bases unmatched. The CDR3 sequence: CASSHYRGSTNTGELFF. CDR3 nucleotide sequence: TGCGCCAGCAGCCACTACAGGGGGTCAACGAACACCGGGGAGCTGTTTTTT.

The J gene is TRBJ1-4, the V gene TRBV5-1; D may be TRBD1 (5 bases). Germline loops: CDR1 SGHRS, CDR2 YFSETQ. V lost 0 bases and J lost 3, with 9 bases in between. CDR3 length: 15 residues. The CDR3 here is CASSLDRRANEKLFF. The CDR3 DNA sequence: TGCGCCAGCAGCTTGGACAGGAGGGCTAATGAAAAACTGTTTTTT.

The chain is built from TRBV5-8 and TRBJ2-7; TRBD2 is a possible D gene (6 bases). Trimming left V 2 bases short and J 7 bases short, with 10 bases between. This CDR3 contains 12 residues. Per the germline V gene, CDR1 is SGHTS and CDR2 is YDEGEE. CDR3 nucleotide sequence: TGTGCCAGCAGCTTCGGGACTGGTGAGCAGTACTTC. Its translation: CASSFGTGEQYF.

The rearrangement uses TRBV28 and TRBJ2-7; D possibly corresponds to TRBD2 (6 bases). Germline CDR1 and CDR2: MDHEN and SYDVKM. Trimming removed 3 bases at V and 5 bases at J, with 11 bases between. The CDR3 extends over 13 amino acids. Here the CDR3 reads CASSLAGIHEQYF. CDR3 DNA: TGTGCCAGCAGTTTGGCGGGGATCCACGAGCAGTACTTC.

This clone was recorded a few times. CDR3 loop: CASSSPPIGQPPSAGYTF. The DNA of the CDR3 is TGTGCCAGCAGCTCCCCTCCCATCGGACAGCCTCCTTCGGCGGGCTACACCTTC. The rearrangement uses TRBV7-8 and TRBJ1-2, with D possibly matching TRBD1 (6 bases). Trimming pared 4 bases from V and 8 bases from J, leaving 29 bases between. Germline-derived CDR1 and CDR2 are SGHVS and FQNEAQ. The CDR3 consists of 18 residues. Filled out from reference TRBV7-8 and TRBJ1-2, the complete variable domain reads GAGVSQSPRYKVAKRGQDVALRCDPISGHVSLFWYQQALGQGPEFLTYFQNEAQLDKSGLPSDRFFAERPEGSVSTLKIQRTQQEDSAVYLCASSSPPIGQPPSAGYTFGSGTRLTVV.

The CDR3 nucleotides read TGTGCCAGCATCCCAACAGGGGTTAGGAGTGACTATGGCTACACCTTC. Its protein is CASIPTGVRSDYGYTF. The V call is TRBV7-9, the J call TRBJ1-2, with TRBD1 identical over 7 bases. This CDR3 has 16 amino acids. V lost 7 bases to trimming and J lost 3 bases; unmatched junction nucleotides: 14. In germline, CDR1 is SEHNR, CDR2 FQNEAQ (reference sequence).

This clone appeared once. CDR3 protein: CASSPQGWEQFF. CDR3 nucleotide sequence: TGTGCCAGCTCACCACAGGGGTGGGAGCAGTTCTTC. The chain is built from TRBV18 and TRBJ2-1, with D perhaps TRBD1 (5 bases). The CDR3 runs to 12 residues. Trimming left V 1 base short and J 10 bases short, with 8 bases between. Germline V gene sequence: CDR1 KGHSH, CDR2 LQKENI.

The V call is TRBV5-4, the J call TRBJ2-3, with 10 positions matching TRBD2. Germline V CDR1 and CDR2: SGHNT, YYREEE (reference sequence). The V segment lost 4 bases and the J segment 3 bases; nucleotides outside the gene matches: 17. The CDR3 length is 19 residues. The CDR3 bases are TGTGCCAGCAGCCTCCCGGGACTAGCGAGAGACCTTTGGACAGATACGCAGTATTTT. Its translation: CASSLPGLARDLWTDTQYF.

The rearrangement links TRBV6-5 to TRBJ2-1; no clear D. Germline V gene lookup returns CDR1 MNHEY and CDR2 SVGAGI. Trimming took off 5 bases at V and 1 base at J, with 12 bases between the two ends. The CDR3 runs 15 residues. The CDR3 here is CASSQILSSYNEQFF. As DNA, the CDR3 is TGTGCCAGCAGTCAAATCCTGAGTTCCTACAATGAGCAGTTCTTC.

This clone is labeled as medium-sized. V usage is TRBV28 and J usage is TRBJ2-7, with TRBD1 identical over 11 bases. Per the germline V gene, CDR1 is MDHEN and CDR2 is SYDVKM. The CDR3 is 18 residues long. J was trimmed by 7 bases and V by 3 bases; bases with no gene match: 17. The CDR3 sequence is CASSFVRTGGYLQGEQYF. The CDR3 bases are TGTGCCAGCAGTTTCGTCAGGACAGGGGGCTATTTACAGGGGGAGCAGTACTTC.

CDR3 sequence (DNA): TGCAGCGCCGTGTGGGGGAGGGGGACTGAAGCTTTCTTT. It specifies CSAVWGRGTEAFF. The J gene is TRBJ1-1, the V gene TRBV29-1; perhaps TRBD1 as D (6 bases). CDR3 length: 13 residues. With 7 bases removed from V and 5 bases from J, the gap between germline ends came to 17 bases. Germline V lookup: CDR1 SQVTM, CDR2 ANQGSEA. The whole variable domain, filled in from reference TRBV29-1 and TRBJ1-1, reads SAVISQKPSRDICQRGTSLTIQCQVDSQVTMMFWYRQQPGQSLTLIATANQGSEATYESGFVIDKFPISRPNLTFSTLTVSNMSPEDSSIYLCSAVWGRGTEAFFGQGTRLTVV.

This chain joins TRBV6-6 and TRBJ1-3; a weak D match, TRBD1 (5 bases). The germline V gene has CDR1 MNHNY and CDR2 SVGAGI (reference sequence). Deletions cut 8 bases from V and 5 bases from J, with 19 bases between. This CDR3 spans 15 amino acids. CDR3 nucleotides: TGTGCCAGCGGCATAGACAGTGGGGTGAGAAACACCATATATTTT. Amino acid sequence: CASGIDSGVRNTIYF.